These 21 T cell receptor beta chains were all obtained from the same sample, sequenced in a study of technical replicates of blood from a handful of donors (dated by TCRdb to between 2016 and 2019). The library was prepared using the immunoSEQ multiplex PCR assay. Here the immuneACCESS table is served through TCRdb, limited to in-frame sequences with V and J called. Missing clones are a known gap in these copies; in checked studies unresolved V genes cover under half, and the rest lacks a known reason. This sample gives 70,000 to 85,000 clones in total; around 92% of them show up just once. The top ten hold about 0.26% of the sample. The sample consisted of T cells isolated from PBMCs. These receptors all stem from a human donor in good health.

The CDR3, as DNA: TGTGCCAGCAGCCGACAGGGCTGGAATGAAAAACTGTTTTTT. This sequence encodes CASSRQGWNEKLFF. The chain links TRBV5-4 to TRBJ1-4, with 7 bases that match TRBD1. The trim removed 4 bases at V and 5 bases at J, leaving 5 bases unmatched. The CDR3 has 14 amino acids. Germline CDR1 and CDR2: SGHNT and YYREEE (reference sequence).

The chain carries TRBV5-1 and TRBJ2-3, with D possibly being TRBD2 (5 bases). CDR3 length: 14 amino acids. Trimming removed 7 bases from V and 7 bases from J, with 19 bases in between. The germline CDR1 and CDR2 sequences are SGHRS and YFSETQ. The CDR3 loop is CASCRLIVSHTQYF. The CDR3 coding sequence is TGCGCCAGCTGTCGACTAATTGTTTCCCATACGCAGTATTTT.

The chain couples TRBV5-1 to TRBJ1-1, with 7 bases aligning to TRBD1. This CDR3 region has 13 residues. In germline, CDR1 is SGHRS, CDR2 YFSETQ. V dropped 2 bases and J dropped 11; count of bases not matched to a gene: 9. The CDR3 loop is CASSFELRGTAFF. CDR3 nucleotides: TGCGCCAGCAGCTTTGAGCTCAGGGGGACGGCTTTCTTT.

CDR3 coding DNA: TGCAGCGTTGAAGAAGCGGAGCCGGCCAAAAACATTCAGTACTTC. This codes for CSVEEAEPAKNIQYF. V usage is TRBV29-1 and J usage is TRBJ2-4; D possibly corresponds to TRBD2 (5 bases). Germline V gene data show CDR1 as SQVTM and CDR2 as ANQGSEA. The V end was cut by 0 bases, the J end by 1 base, with 10 bases between. The CDR3 sequence is 15 residues long.

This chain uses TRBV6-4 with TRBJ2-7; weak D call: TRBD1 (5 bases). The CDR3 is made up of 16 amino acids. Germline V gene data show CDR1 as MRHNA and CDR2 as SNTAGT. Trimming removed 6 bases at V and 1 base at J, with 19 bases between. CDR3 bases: TGTGCCAGCAGGGGGCCGATGACAGCCTATTCCTACGAGCAGTACTTC. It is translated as CASRGPMTAYSYEQYF.

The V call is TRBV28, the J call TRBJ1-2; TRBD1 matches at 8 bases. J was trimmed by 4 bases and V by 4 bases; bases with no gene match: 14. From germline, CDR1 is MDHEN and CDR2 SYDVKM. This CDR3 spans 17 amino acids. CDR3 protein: CASSSPWTGIRGYGYTF. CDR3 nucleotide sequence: TGTGCCAGCAGTTCACCTTGGACAGGGATTAGAGGCTATGGCTACACCTTC.

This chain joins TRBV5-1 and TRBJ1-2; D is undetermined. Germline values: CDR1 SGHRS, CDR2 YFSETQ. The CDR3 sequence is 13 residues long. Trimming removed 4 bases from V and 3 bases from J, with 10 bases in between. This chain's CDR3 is CASSHSGDYGYTF. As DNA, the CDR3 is TGCGCCAGCAGCCACTCGGGTGACTATGGCTACACCTTC.

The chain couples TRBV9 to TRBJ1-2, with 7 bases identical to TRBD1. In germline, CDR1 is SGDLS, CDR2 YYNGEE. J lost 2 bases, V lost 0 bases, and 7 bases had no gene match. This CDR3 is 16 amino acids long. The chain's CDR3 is CASSVAQGGGNYGYTF. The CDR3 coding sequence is TGTGCCAGCAGCGTAGCTCAAGGAGGGGGCAACTATGGCTACACCTTC.

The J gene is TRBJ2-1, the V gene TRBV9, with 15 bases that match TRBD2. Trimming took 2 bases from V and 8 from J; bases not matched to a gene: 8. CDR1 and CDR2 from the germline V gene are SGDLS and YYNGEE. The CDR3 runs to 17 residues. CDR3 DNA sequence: TGTGCCAGCAGCGTGGGACTAGCGGGGGGCCTGTTGGATGAGCAGTTCTTC. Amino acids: CASSVGLAGGLLDEQFF.

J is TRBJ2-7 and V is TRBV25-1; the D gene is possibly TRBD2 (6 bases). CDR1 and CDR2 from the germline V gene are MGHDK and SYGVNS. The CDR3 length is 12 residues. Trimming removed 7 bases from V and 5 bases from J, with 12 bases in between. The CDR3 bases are TGTGCCAGCAAGGAGGGAGGAAACGAGCAGTACTTC. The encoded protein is CASKEGGNEQYF.

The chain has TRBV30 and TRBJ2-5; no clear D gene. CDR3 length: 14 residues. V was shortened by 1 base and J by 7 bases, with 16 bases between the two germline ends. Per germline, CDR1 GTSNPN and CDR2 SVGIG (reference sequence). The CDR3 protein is CAWSDPQMWRTQYF. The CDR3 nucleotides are TGTGCCTGGAGTGACCCCCAAATGTGGAGGACCCAGTACTTC. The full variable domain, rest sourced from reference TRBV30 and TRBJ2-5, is SQTIHQWPATLVQPVGSPLSLECTVEGTSNPNLYWYRQAAGRGLQLLFYSVGIGQISSEVPQNLSASRPQDRQFILSSKKLLLSDSGFYLCAWSDPQMWRTQYFGPGTRLLVL.

The CDR3 nucleotides are TGTGCCAGCTCACCACCGTCCCTAGCGGGGCCGCGGGGGGAGACCCAGTACTTC. Its protein product is CASSPPSLAGPRGETQYF. This chain uses TRBV18 with TRBJ2-5; 9 positions match TRBD2. The CDR3 runs 18 residues. Germline-derived CDR1 and CDR2 are KGHSH and LQKENI. The V gene end was trimmed by 0 bases and the J gene end by 5 bases; junction bases not matched to a gene: 13. The variable domain in full, completed from reference TRBV18 and TRBJ2-5, reads NAGVMQNPRHLVRRRGQEARLRCSPMKGHSHVYWYRQLPEEGLKFMVYLQKENIIDESGMPKERFSAEFPKEGPSILRIQQVVRGDSAAYFCASSPPSLAGPRGETQYFGPGTRLLVL.

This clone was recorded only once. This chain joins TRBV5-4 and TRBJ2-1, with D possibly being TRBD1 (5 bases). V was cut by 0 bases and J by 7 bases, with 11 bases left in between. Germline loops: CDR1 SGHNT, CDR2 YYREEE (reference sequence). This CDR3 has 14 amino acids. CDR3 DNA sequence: TGTGCCAGCAGCTTGGGCAGGGATCAGAATGAGCAGTTCTTC. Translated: CASSLGRDQNEQFF.

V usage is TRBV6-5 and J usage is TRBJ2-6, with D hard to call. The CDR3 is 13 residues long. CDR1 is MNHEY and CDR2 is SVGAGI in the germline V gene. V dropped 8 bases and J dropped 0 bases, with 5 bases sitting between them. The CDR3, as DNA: TGTGCCAGCTCCCGCTCTGGGGCCAACGTCCTGACTTTC. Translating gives CASSRSGANVLTF.

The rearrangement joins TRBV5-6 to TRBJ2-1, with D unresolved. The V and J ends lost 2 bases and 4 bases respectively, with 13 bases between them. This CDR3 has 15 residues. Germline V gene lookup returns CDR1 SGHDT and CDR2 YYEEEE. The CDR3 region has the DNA TGTGCCAGCAGCTTAGGCCTGGGCCCTTACAATGAGCAGTTCTTC. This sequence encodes CASSLGLGPYNEQFF.

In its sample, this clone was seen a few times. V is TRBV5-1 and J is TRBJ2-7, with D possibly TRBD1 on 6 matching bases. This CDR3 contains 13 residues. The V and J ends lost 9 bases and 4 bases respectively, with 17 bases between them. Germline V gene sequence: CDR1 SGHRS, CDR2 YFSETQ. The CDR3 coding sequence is TGCGCCACTTCCCCAGGGGTAGATTACGAGCAGTACTTC. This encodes CATSPGVDYEQYF.

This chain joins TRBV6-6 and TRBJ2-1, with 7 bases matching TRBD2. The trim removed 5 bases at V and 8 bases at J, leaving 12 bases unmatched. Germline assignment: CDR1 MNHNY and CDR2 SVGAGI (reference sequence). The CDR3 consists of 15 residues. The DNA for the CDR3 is TGTGCCAGCAGTAGTGGGAGGGTAATCCACCATGAGCAGTTCTTC. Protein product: CASSSGRVIHHEQFF.

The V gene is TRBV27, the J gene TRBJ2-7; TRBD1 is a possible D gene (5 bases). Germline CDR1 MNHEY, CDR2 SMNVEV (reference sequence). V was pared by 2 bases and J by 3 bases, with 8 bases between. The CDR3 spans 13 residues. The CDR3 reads CASSLGAHYEQYF. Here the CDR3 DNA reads TGTGCCAGCAGTTTAGGGGCACACTACGAGCAGTACTTC.

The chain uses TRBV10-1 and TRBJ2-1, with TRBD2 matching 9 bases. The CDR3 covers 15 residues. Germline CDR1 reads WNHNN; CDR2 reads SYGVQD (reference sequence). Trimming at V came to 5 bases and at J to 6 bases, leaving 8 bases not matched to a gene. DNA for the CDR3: TGCGCCAGCAGTCCCCTAGCGGGAAGGGGCAATGAGCAGTTCTTC. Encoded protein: CASSPLAGRGNEQFF.

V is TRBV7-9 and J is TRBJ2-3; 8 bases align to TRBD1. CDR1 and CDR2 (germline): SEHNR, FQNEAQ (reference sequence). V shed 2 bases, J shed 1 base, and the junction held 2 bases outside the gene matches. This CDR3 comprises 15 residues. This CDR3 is CASSLNRGGTDTQYF. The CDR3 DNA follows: TGTGCCAGCAGCTTAAACAGGGGGGGCACAGATACGCAGTATTTT.

CDR3 sequence: CASSVRGAGDYGYTF. The CDR3 DNA follows: TGTGCCAGCAGCGTCCGGGGGGCAGGCGACTATGGCTACACCTTC. The chain has TRBV11-2 and TRBJ1-2; D may be TRBD1 (6 bases). This CDR3 has 15 amino acids. With 5 bases removed from V and 3 bases from J, the gap between germline ends came to 16 bases. Looked up from germline, CDR1 is SGHAT and CDR2 is FQNNGV.